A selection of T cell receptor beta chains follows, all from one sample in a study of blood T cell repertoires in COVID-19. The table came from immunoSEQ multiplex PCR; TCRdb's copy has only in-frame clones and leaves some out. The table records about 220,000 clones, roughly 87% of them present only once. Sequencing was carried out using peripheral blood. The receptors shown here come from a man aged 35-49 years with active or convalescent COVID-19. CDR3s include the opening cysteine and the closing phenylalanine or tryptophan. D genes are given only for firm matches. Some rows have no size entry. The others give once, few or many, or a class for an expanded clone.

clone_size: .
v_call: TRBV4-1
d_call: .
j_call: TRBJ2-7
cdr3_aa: CASSQVARFGVDEQYF
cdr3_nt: TGCGCCAGCAGCCAAGTAGCCAGGTTCGGGGTTGACGAGCAGTACTTC

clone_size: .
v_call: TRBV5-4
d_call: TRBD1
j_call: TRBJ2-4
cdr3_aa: CASSTEAQGAVGFQYF
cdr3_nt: TGTGCCAGCAGCACAGAGGCGCAGGGGGCGGTGGGGTTTCAGTACTTC

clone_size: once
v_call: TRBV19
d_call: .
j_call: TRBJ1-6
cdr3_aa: CASSPSRASSPLHF
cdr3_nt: TGTGCCAGTAGCCCAAGCAGGGCGTCCTCACCCCTCCACTTT

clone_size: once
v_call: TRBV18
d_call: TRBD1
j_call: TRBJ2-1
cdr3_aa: CASSSGQGIGNEQFF
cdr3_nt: TGTGCCAGCTCATCGGGACAGGGGATAGGGAATGAGCAGTTCTTC

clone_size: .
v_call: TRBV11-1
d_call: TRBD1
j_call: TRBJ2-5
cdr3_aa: CASSPGQGIWETQYF
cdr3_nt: TGTGCCAGCAGCCCGGGACAGGGTATTTGGGAGACCCAGTACTTC

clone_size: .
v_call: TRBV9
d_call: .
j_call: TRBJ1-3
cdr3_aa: CASSATGSGNTIYF
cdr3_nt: TGTGCCAGCAGCGCGACAGGATCTGGAAACACCATATATTTT

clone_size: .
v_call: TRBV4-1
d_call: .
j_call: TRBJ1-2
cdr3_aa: CASSQATGSGLYGYTF
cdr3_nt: TGCGCCAGCAGCCAGGCCACAGGGAGTGGTTTATATGGCTACACCTTC

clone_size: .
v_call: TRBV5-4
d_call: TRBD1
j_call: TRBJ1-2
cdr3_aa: CASSLGQGSYGYTF
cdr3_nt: TGTGCCAGCAGCTTGGGACAGGGCAGCTATGGCTACACCTTC

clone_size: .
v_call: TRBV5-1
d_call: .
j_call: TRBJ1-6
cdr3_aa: CASSSRQNSPLHF
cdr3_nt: TGCGCCAGCAGCTCACGACAGAATTCACCCCTCCACTTT

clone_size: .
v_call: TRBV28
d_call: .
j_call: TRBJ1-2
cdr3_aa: CASAATGIDDNNYGYTF
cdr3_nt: TGTGCCAGCGCCGCTACAGGGATCGACGATAATAACTATGGCTACACCTTC

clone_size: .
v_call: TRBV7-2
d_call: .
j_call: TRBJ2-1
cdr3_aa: CASSLDIFSYNEQFF
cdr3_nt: TGTGCCAGCAGCTTAGACATTTTTTCCTACAATGAGCAGTTCTTC